These T cell receptor beta chains were read from a single sample in a study of CD8 T cells in ankylosing spondylitis. TCRdb fed the 5' RACE reads into MiXCR, producing one record per CDR3 protein. This table has roughly 670,000 distinct CDR3 sequences, over 15% appearing once. Source material: blood, either unsorted or a sorted T cell fraction (not recorded which). These TCRs come from a male donor with ankylosing spondylitis. CDR3s include the opening cysteine and the closing phenylalanine or tryptophan. D genes are given only for firm matches. The size field is filled for only some rows; it gives once, few, many or a size class.

j_call v_call clone_size d_call cdr3_aa cdr3_nt
TRBJ2-1 TRBV7-3 few - CASSFVSSSYNEQFF TGTGCCAGCAGCTTTGTCTCAAGCTCCTACAATGAGCAGTTCTTC
TRBJ2-1 TRBV10-3 many - CAISDRAGQMVYNEQFF TGTGCCATCAGTGACCGGGCTGGACAGATGGTCTACAATGAGCAGTTCTTC
TRBJ2-1 TRBV15 - - CATSTTGSSYNEQFF TGTGCCACCAGCACAACAGGAAGCTCCTACAATGAGCAGTTCTTC
TRBJ1-2 TRBV7-9 - TRBD1 CASSLGQGAFGYTF TGTGCCAGCAGCTTAGGTCAGGGGGCCTTTGGCTACACCTTC
TRBJ2-2 TRBV25-1 - - CASSEYWGGHGELFF TGTGCCAGCAGTGAATATTGGGGGGGGCACGGGGAGCTGTTTTTT
TRBJ1-4 TRBV11-3 - TRBD1 CASSSRDRGPSNEKLFF TGTGCCAGCAGCTCCCGGGACAGGGGGCCGTCTAATGAAAAACTGTTTTTT
TRBJ1-4 TRBV5-1 - - CASSSRSTGLGEKLFF TGCGCCAGCAGCTCCCGATCGACAGGCTTGGGTGAAAAACTGTTTTTT
TRBJ1-2 TRBV7-9 few TRBD1 CASSLGQGAQGYTF TGTGCCAGCAGCCTCGGACAGGGGGCGCAGGGCTACACCTTC
TRBJ2-2 TRBV12-3/TRBV12-4 few TRBD1 CASSHYRGLTGELFF TGTGCCAGCAGTCATTACAGGGGTCTGACCGGGGAGCTGTTTTTT
TRBJ2-5 TRBV29-1 few - CSVQGVVHQETQYF TGCAGCGTTCAAGGGGTTGTGCACCAAGAGACCCAGTACTTC
TRBJ2-6 TRBV28 few - CASSPSALEANVLTF TGTGCCAGCAGTCCCTCAGCTCTCGAGGCCAACGTCCTGACTTTC
TRBJ1-2 TRBV6-1 few - CASRTITTEDNYGYTF TGTGCCAGCAGAACCATTACGACAGAAGACAACTATGGCTACACCTTC
TRBJ2-1 TRBV10-3 - TRBD2 CATTGRGGSLSNNEQFF TGTGCCACCACTGGGCGGGGGGGCTCCCTTTCCAACAATGAGCAGTTCTTC
TRBJ2-5 TRBV20-1 - TRBD1 CSARARDSQETQYF TGCAGTGCTAGAGCCCGGGACAGCCAAGAGACCCAGTACTTC
TRBJ2-1 TRBV7-8 few TRBD2 CASSLAGGPSGSRISKFF TGTGCCAGCAGCTTAGCGGGGGGCCCTAGCGGGAGTAGGATTAGCAAATTCTTC